This T cell receptor (beta chain) was found in a study of blood T cell repertoires in COVID-19 (TCRdb year 2020). General notes on the study: The collaborator samples originated in the United States, Italy and Spain and spanned the acute and convalescent phases of COVID-19. The material from the prospective study consisted of cDNA or gDNA derived from T cells, B-cell-depleted T cells, or PBMCs. Subjects who had been exposed to COVID-19, were actively infected with it, or had recovered from it provided the deeply sampled blood TCRbeta repertoires that made up the dataset. A freely available public database, intended as a resource for researchers studying the immune response to SARS-CoV-2, is where the repertoires were released. Samples came from the ongoing ImmuneRACE study (first 160 participants) plus 1,254 subjects from 6 global collaborators. The sample metadata nearly always contained a de-identified subject ID, COVID-19 status, age in years and sex. Where available, HLA class I and class II types were obtained from metadata supplied by the sample provider rather than from assay-based typing. Points the paper makes about the study in general: The amount of clinical and demographic metadata varied by source and participant and was provided uncurated.

TCRbeta CDR3 regions were amplified from genomic DNA by means of the immunoSEQ Assay, a bias-controlled multiplex PCR. As for the original processing: Nucleated cell counts per sample were estimated from amplification of reference gene primers within the assay. To quantify the absolute abundance of each unique TCRbeta CDR3 rearrangement, sequence reads were collapsed and filtered. For each sample, productive Simpson clonality was calculated as the square root of Simpson's diversity index across productive rearrangements. The source is immuneACCESS, and TCRdb retained only in-frame sequences with V and J called. Part of the clones is not carried over; for the studies checked, unresolved V genes explain less than half of this, and the remainder is unexplained. For V, J and clone size, that table is used; D and trimming come from the DNA. The sample records hundreds of thousands of clones, about nine tenths of which are singletons. Together, the top ten hold 0.2% to 0.3% of the sample.

The collaborating institutions used their own protocols to collect whole blood in K2EDTA tubes. For TCRbeta analysis, collaborators shipped samples in one of three forms: frozen whole blood, isolated PBMCs, or DNA extracted from either of those sample types. As regards this clone: It lacks a known antigen. Base-call qualities are not available, and no considerably larger clone is one nucleotide away.

CDR1 and CDR2 are read off the germline V gene (reference sequence) as LNHDA and SQIVND. There are 15 amino acids in the CDR3, from cysteine to phenylalanine inclusive. CDR3 DNA only is kept here, 45 bases in frame from base 1. The junction shows trimming of 7 bases on V and 3 bases on J, and the gene matches do not reach 5 bases of it. Recombination connected TRBV19 to TRBJ2-1; TRBD2 fits 11 bases in the junction. The sample comprised peripheral blood. The sequence was obtained from a woman in her late teens or twenties with acute or convalescent COVID-19. This receptor has the CDR3 CASTSGGKVYNEQFF. The DNA sequence is TGTGCCAGTACTAGCGGGGGGAAGGTCTACAATGAGCAGTTCTTC.